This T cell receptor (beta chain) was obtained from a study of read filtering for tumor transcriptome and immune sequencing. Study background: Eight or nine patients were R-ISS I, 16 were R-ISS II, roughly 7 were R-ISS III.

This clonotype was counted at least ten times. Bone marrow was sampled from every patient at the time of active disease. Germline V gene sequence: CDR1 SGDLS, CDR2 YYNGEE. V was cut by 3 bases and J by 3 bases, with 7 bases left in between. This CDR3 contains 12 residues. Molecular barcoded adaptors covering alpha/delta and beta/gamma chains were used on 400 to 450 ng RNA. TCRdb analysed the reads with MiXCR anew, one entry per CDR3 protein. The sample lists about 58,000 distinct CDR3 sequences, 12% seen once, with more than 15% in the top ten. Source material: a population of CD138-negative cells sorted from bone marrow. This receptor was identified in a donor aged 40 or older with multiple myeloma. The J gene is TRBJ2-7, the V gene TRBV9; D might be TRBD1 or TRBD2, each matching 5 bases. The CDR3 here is CASSGDGYEQYF. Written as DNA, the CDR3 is TGTGCCAGCAGCGGGGACGGCTACGAGCAGTACTTC.